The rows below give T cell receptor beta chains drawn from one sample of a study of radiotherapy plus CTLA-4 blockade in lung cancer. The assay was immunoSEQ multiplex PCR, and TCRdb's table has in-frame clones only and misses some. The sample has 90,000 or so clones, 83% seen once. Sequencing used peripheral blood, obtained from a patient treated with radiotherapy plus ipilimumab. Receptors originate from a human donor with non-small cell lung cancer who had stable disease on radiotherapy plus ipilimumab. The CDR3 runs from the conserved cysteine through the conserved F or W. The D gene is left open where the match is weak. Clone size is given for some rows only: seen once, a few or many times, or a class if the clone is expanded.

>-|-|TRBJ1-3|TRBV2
CASSPGGNTIYF
TGTGCCAGCTCTCCAGGTGGAAACACCATATATTTT
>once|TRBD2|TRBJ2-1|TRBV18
CASSSRLAGAYNEQFF
TGTGCCAGCTCATCTAGACTAGCGGGGGCCTACAATGAGCAGTTCTTC
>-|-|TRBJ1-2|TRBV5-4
CASSRGGATLDGYTF
TGTGCCAGCAGCCGGGGGGGCGCCACGTTAGATGGCTACACCTTC
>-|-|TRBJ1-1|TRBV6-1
CASSGNTEAFF
TGTGCCAGCAGCGGGAACACTGAAGCTTTCTTT
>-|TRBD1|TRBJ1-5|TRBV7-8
CASSFDRGLNQPQHF
TGTGCCAGCAGCTTCGACAGGGGCCTCAATCAGCCCCAGCATTTT
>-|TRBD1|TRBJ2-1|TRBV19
CASSIGDRGAEQFF
TGTGCCAGTAGTATAGGGGACAGGGGGGCTGAGCAGTTCTTC
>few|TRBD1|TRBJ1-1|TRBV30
CAWDRGETEAFF
TGTGCCTGGGACAGGGGGGAGACTGAAGCTTTCTTT
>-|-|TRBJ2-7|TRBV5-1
CASSYDGYEQYF
TGCGCCAGCAGTTATGACGGCTACGAGCAGTACTTC
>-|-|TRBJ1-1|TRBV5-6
CASSFPGGNTEAFF
TGTGCCAGCAGCTTCCCCGGAGGGAACACTGAAGCTTTCTTT
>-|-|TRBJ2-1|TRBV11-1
CASSEGGNEQFF
TGTGCCAGCAGCGAAGGAGGGAATGAGCAGTTCTTC
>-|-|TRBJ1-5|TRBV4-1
CASSPSALPINQPQHF
TGCGCCAGCAGCCCATCGGCACTGCCAATTAATCAGCCCCAGCATTTT
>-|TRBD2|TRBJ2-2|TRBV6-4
CASSDSSGSTGELFF
TGTGCCAGCAGTGACTCGAGCGGGAGCACCGGGGAGCTGTTTTTT
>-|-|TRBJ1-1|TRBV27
CASSLSPGLRRRGEVEAFF
TGTGCCAGCAGTTTATCCCCAGGACTCCGCAGGAGGGGAGAAGTTGAAGCTTTCTTT
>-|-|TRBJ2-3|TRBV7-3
CASSLRDFTDTQYF
TGTGCCAGCAGCTTAAGGGACTTCACAGATACGCAGTATTTT
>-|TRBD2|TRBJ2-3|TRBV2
CASSGLAGSTDTQYF
TGTGCCAGCAGTGGTCTAGCGGGAAGCACAGATACGCAGTATTTT
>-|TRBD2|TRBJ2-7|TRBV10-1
CASTGLRSGGCEQYF
TGCGCCAGCACCGGCCTTAGAAGCGGGGGGTGCGAGCAGTACTTC
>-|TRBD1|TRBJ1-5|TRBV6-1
CASSGGQGGSNQPQHF
TGTGCCAGCAGTGGAGGACAGGGCGGAAGCAATCAGCCCCAGCATTTT
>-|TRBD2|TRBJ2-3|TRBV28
CASSWVMSSGGRTDTQYF
TGTGCCAGCAGTTGGGTAATGAGTAGCGGGGGCCGCACAGATACGCAGTATTTT
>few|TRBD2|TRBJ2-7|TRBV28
CASRESGLASEQYF
TGTGCCAGCAGGGAATCGGGACTAGCTTCCGAGCAGTACTTC
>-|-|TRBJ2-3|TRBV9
CASSVEGRTPEWPPDTQYF
TGTGCCAGCAGCGTAGAGGGTCGTACCCCCGAATGGCCCCCAGATACGCAGTATTTT
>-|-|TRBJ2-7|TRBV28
CASILGGGFEQYF
TGTGCCAGCATCCTCGGGGGAGGCTTCGAGCAGTACTTC
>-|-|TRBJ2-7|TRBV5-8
CASSRVENRYEQYF
TGTGCCAGCAGCCGGGTGGAGAATCGCTACGAGCAGTACTTC
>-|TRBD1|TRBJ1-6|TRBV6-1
CASSGGGNRGDSPLHF
TGTGCCAGCAGTGGAGGTGGGAACAGGGGGGATTCACCCCTCCACTTT
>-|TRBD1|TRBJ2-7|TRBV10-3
CAISEWDREHEQYF
TGTGCCATCAGTGAGTGGGACAGGGAACACGAGCAGTACTTC
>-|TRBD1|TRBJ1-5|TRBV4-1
CASSQEQGDSNQPQHF
TGCGCCAGCAGCCAAGAACAGGGGGATAGCAATCAGCCCCAGCATTTT
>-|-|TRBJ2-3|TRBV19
CASSRDGPTDTQYF
TGTGCCAGTAGTCGGGACGGACCCACAGATACGCAGTATTTT
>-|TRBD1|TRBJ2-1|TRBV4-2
CASSQPTRGQGSYNEQFF
TGTGCCAGCAGCCAACCCACTCGGGGACAGGGGAGTTACAATGAGCAGTTCTTC
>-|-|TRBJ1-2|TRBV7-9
CASSLESSNYGYTF
TGTGCCAGCAGCTTGGAGAGCTCTAACTATGGCTACACCTTC
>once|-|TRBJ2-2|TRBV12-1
CASSFCQRDGELFF
TGTGCCAGCAGCTTTTGTCAGAGAGACGGGGAGCTGTTTTTT